This T cell receptor beta chain was captured by sequencing in a study of blood T cell repertoires in COVID-19. Profiling relied on immunoSEQ multiplex PCR, and the TCRdb table lists in-frame clones only, not all of them. Found here are over 100,000 clones, roughly 89% of them singletons; the top ten hold less than 2%. The clonotype comes from a woman between 45 and 60 years old with COVID-19, enrolled during active disease. The sample was peripheral blood.

CDR3 residues: CAWDSINGDGYTF. Written as DNA, the CDR3 is TGTGCCTGGGACTCCATAAACGGAGATGGCTACACCTTC. The chain has TRBV30 and TRBJ1-2; D is undetermined. Trimming removed 5 bases at V and 6 bases at J, with 16 bases between. Germline V CDR1 and CDR2: GTSNPN, SVGIG (reference sequence). The length of the CDR3 is 13 residues.